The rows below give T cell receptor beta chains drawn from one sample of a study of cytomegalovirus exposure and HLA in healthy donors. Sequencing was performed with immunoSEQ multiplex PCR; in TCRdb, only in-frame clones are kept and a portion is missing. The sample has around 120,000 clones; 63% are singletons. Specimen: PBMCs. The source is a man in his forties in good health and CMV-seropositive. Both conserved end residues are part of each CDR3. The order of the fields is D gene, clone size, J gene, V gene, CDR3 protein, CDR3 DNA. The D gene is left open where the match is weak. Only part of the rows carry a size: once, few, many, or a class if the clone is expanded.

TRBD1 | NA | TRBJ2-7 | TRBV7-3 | CASSVDRGPQRKQYF | TGTGCCAGCAGCGTCGACAGGGGCCCCCAGAGAAAACAGTACTTC
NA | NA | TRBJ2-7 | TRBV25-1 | CASTGSYEQYF | TGTGCCAGCACCGGCTCCTACGAGCAGTACTTC
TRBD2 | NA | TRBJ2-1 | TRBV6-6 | CASSYYLAGGDEQFF | TGTGCCAGCAGTTACTATCTAGCGGGGGGAGATGAGCAGTTCTTC
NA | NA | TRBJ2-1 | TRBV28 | CASSLGQGNNEQFF | TGTGCCAGCAGTTTAGGGCAGGGGAACAATGAGCAGTTCTTC
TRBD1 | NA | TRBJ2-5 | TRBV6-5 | CASSITGVRETQYF | TGTGCCAGCAGTATTACAGGGGTCAGGGAGACCCAGTACTTC
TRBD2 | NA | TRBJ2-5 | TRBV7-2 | CASASGSGETQYF | TGTGCCAGCGCAAGCGGGAGTGGGGAGACCCAGTACTTC
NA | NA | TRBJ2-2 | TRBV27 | CASSLLGGGTGELFF | TGTGCCAGCAGTTTATTAGGGGGTGGGACCGGGGAGCTGTTTTTT
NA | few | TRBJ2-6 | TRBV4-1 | CASSPDYSGANVLTF | TGCGCCAGCAGCCCTGACTACTCTGGGGCCAACGTCCTGACTTTC
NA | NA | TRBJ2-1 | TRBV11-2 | CASSYGQIYEQFF | TGTGCCAGCAGCTACGGACAGATCTATGAGCAGTTCTTC
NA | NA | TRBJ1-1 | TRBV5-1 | CASSLEAARTEAFF | TGCGCCAGCAGCTTGGAAGCGGCCCGAACTGAAGCTTTCTTT
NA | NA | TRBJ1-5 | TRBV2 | CASSDEDQPQHF | TGTGCCAGCAGTGACGAGGATCAGCCCCAGCATTTT
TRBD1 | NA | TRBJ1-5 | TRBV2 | CASGGQVNQPQHF | TGTGCCAGCGGGGGACAGGTGAATCAGCCCCAGCATTTT
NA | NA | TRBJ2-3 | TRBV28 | CASSFPLALHTDTQYF | TGTGCCAGCAGTTTCCCCCTAGCGCTCCACACAGATACGCAGTATTTT
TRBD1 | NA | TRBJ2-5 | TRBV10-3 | CAISDGTGQETQYF | TGTGCCATCAGTGACGGGACAGGGCAAGAGACCCAGTACTTC
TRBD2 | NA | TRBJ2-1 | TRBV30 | CAWSVLAGGVGEQFF | TGTGCCTGGAGTGTTCTAGCGGGAGGGGTGGGTGAGCAGTTCTTC
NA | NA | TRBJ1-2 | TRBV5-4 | CASSLARAGRIGYTF | TGTGCCAGCAGCTTGGCCCGGGCAGGGCGGATTGGCTACACCTTC
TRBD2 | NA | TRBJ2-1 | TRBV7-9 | CASSVGLAGGGNEQFF | TGTGCCAGCAGCGTGGGACTAGCGGGAGGTGGTAATGAGCAGTTCTTC
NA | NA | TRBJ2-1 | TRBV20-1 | CSASINEQFF | TGCAGTGCTAGTATCAATGAGCAGTTCTTC
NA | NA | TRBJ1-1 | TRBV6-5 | CASSYSPGNTEAFF | TGTGCCAGCAGTTACTCCCCGGGGAACACTGAAGCTTTCTTT
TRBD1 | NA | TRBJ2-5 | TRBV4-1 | CASSQNSGTVKETQYF | TGCGCCAGCAGCCAAAATTCCGGGACAGTGAAAGAGACCCAGTACTTC
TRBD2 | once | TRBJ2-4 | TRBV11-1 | CASSLTSGGGNIQYF | TGTGCCAGCAGCTTGACTAGCGGGGGCGGAAACATTCAGTACTTC
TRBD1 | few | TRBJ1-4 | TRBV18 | CASSPRSGTEGKLFF | TGTGCCAGCTCACCACGGTCCGGGACAGAAGGAAAACTGTTTTTT